The rows below give T cell receptor beta chains drawn from one sample of a study of regulatory T cells in long-lasting Graves disease. Via MiXCR, TCRdb re-called the multiplex PCR reads, giving one row per CDR3 protein. Of 450,000 or so distinct CDR3 sequences listed, under 25% are singletons. The sample was peripheral blood mononuclear cells (PBMCs), taken when the disease was refractory, from a patient treated with antithyroid drugs. The receptors were sampled from a female donor with Graves disease. Each CDR3 is given with its conserved first and last residue. Each record gives: CDR3 protein, CDR3 DNA, J gene, D gene, clone size, V gene. The D gene is left open where the match is weak. Only some rows state a clone size, as once, few, many or a class for expanded clones.

cdr3_aa: CASIPEGQGASGELFF
cdr3_nt: TGTGCCAGCATTCCAGAGGGCCAGGGGGCAAGCGGGGAGCTGTTTTTT
j_call: TRBJ2-2
d_call: TRBD1
clone_size: -
v_call: TRBV2

cdr3_aa: CASSSEGRGYQPQHF
cdr3_nt: TGTGCCAGCAGTTCGGAGGGACGCGGGTACCAGCCCCAGCATTTT
j_call: TRBJ1-5
d_call: -
clone_size: few
v_call: TRBV28

cdr3_aa: CAKGRVPTEAFF
cdr3_nt: TGTGCCAAGGGGAGGGTCCCCACTGAAGCTTTCTTT
j_call: TRBJ1-1
d_call: -
clone_size: few
v_call: TRBV25-1

cdr3_aa: CASSQEIHGAPLDNEQYF
cdr3_nt: TGTGCCAGCAGCCAAGAGATACATGGCGCCCCGTTAGACAACGAGCAGTACTTC
j_call: TRBJ2-7
d_call: -
clone_size: -
v_call: TRBV4-2

cdr3_aa: CASMRTPVSGELFF
cdr3_nt: TGTGCCAGCATGCGGACCCCCGTTTCCGGGGAGCTGTTTTTT
j_call: TRBJ2-2
d_call: -
clone_size: many
v_call: TRBV2

cdr3_aa: CASSLRRGEDTEAFF
cdr3_nt: TGTGCCAGCAGCCTACGCAGGGGCGAGGATACTGAAGCTTTCTTT
j_call: TRBJ1-1
d_call: -
clone_size: many
v_call: TRBV11-1

cdr3_aa: CASKWSRGTEAFF
cdr3_nt: TGTGCCAGCAAGTGGAGCAGAGGGACTGAAGCTTTCTTT
j_call: TRBJ1-1
d_call: -
clone_size: -
v_call: TRBV12-3/TRBV12-4

cdr3_aa: CSAPGDRAEKLFF
cdr3_nt: TGCAGTGCTCCCGGGGACAGGGCTGAAAAACTGTTTTTT
j_call: TRBJ1-4
d_call: TRBD1
clone_size: few
v_call: TRBV20-1

cdr3_aa: CASSLVGQNGYTF
cdr3_nt: TGTGCCAGCAGCTTAGTGGGGCAGAATGGCTACACCTTC
j_call: TRBJ1-2
d_call: -
clone_size: -
v_call: TRBV5-4

cdr3_aa: CASSQFVNSNTEAFF
cdr3_nt: TGTGCCAGCAGCCAATTTGTTAACTCGAACACTGAAGCTTTCTTT
j_call: TRBJ1-1
d_call: -
clone_size: many
v_call: TRBV3-1

cdr3_aa: CASSPGQGATDTQYF
cdr3_nt: TGTGCCAGCAGTCCAGGACAGGGGGCGACAGATACGCAGTATTTT
j_call: TRBJ2-3
d_call: TRBD1
clone_size: -
v_call: TRBV7-9

cdr3_aa: CASSLPGGTDTQYF
cdr3_nt: TGTGCCAGCAGTTTACCGGGAGGCACAGATACGCAGTATTTT
j_call: TRBJ2-3
d_call: -
clone_size: -
v_call: TRBV12-3/TRBV12-4

cdr3_aa: CASSLTGTVKNIQYF
cdr3_nt: TGTGCCAGCAGTCTAACCGGGACAGTGAAAAACATTCAGTACTTC
j_call: TRBJ2-4
d_call: TRBD1
clone_size: -
v_call: TRBV6-2/TRBV6-3

cdr3_aa: CASSFQMGLDTQYF
cdr3_nt: TGTGCCAGCAGTTTCCAGATGGGACTAGATACGCAGTATTTT
j_call: TRBJ2-3
d_call: -
clone_size: -
v_call: TRBV28

cdr3_aa: CASSPRQGMRGYTF
cdr3_nt: TGCGCCAGCAGCCCCAGGCAGGGTATGAGAGGCTACACCTTC
j_call: TRBJ1-2
d_call: -
clone_size: many
v_call: TRBV4-1

cdr3_aa: CASSPRDLRYEQYF
cdr3_nt: TGTGCCAGCAGCCCTCGGGACTTACGCTACGAGCAGTACTTC
j_call: TRBJ2-7
d_call: -
clone_size: -
v_call: TRBV3-1

cdr3_aa: CASSFNRGLVEQYF
cdr3_nt: TGTGCCAGCAGTTTTAACAGGGGCCTTGTCGAGCAGTACTTC
j_call: TRBJ2-7
d_call: TRBD1
clone_size: many
v_call: TRBV12-3/TRBV12-4

cdr3_aa: CASSQGQGTTGELFF
cdr3_nt: TGCGCCAGCAGCCAAGGACAGGGGACGACCGGGGAGCTGTTTTTT
j_call: TRBJ2-2
d_call: TRBD1
clone_size: -
v_call: TRBV4-1

cdr3_aa: CASSLGANRAHGREQFF
cdr3_nt: TGTGCCAGCAGCTTAGGGGCCAACCGGGCCCACGGCCGTGAGCAGTTCTTC
j_call: TRBJ2-1
d_call: -
clone_size: -
v_call: TRBV11-1

cdr3_aa: CASSLSSVLGAQYF
cdr3_nt: TGTGCCAGCAGCTTATCGTCTGTCTTGGGGGCGCAGTACTTC
j_call: TRBJ2-7
d_call: -
clone_size: -
v_call: TRBV7-9

cdr3_aa: CASRQGPITNTEAFF
cdr3_nt: TGCGCCAGCAGACAGGGACCGATAACCAACACTGAAGCTTTCTTT
j_call: TRBJ1-1
d_call: -
clone_size: -
v_call: TRBV5-1

cdr3_aa: CATNDQGGSNEQYF
cdr3_nt: TGTGCCACCAATGATCAGGGAGGCAGCAACGAGCAGTACTTC
j_call: TRBJ2-7
d_call: -
clone_size: many
v_call: TRBV28

cdr3_aa: CASSLHSLSNQPQHF
cdr3_nt: TGTGCCAGCAGTTTACACAGTCTTAGCAATCAGCCCCAGCATTTT
j_call: TRBJ1-5
d_call: -
clone_size: many
v_call: TRBV28

cdr3_aa: CASRQDFYEQYF
cdr3_nt: TGTGCCAGCAGGCAGGATTTCTACGAGCAGTACTTC
j_call: TRBJ2-7
d_call: -
clone_size: few
v_call: TRBV6-1

cdr3_aa: CASSEALRGTSYEQYF
cdr3_nt: TGTGCCAGCAGTGAGGCACTCAGGGGAACCTCCTACGAGCAGTACTTC
j_call: TRBJ2-7
d_call: -
clone_size: many
v_call: TRBV2

cdr3_aa: CSARDWRETQYF
cdr3_nt: TGCAGTGCTAGAGATTGGAGGGAGACCCAGTACTTC
j_call: TRBJ2-5
d_call: -
clone_size: many
v_call: TRBV20-1

cdr3_aa: CASSFTRHAYYEQYF
cdr3_nt: TGTGCCAGCAGCTTCACCCGGCACGCCTACTACGAGCAGTACTTC
j_call: TRBJ2-7
d_call: -
clone_size: many
v_call: TRBV7-2

cdr3_aa: CAITGQGTEAFF
cdr3_nt: TGTGCCATCACTGGACAGGGGACTGAAGCTTTCTTT
j_call: TRBJ1-1
d_call: TRBD1
clone_size: many
v_call: TRBV10-3

cdr3_aa: CASSSDRAPYEQYF
cdr3_nt: TGTGCCAGCAGCTCGGACAGGGCCCCCTACGAGCAGTACTTC
j_call: TRBJ2-7
d_call: TRBD1
clone_size: many
v_call: TRBV11-1